The present T cell receptor (beta chain) was sequenced within a study of human T cells and chemical hapten exposure. Overall study findings and caveats: The study found that DPC sensitization did not change TCRs above 1 in 1000 frequency.

Regarding this clonotype: The antigen is not known.

Unique molecular identifiers were attached to individual cDNA molecules during library preparation. Authors' methods: TCR counts had a median of approximately 87,000 per sample and spanned roughly 20,000 to 750,000. TCRdb re-analysed the 5' RACE reads in MiXCR, keeping a single row per CDR3 protein. The V and J calls and clone size come from TCRdb's table, not from the authors' own analysis. The sample has around 100,000 distinct CDR3 sequences, around 20% seen once. Whole blood that had not been fractionated was the source of extracted total RNA. This TCR came from a human donor in good health.

The CDR3 bases are TGCAGCGTTGAAACGTTCCGGTCTGACAATGAGCAGTTCTTC. Encoded protein: CSVETFRSDNEQFF. This sequence joins TRBV29-1 and TRBJ2-1, with D uncertain. CDR1 is SQVTM and CDR2 is ANQGSEA in the germline V gene. V was trimmed by 2 bases and J by 5 bases, leaving 13 bases between them. The CDR3 spans 14 residues.